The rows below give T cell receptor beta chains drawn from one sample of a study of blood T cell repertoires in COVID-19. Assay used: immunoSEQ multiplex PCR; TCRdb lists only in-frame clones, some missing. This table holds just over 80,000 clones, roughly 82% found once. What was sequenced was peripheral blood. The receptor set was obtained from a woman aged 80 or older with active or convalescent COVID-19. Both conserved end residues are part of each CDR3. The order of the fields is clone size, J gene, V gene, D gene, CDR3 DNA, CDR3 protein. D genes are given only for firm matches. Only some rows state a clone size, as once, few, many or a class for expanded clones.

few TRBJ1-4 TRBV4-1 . TGCGCCAGCAGCCACCGACAGGCCTCCGCAACTAATGAAAAACTGTTTTTT CASSHRQASATNEKLFF
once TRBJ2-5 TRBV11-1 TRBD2 TGTGCCAGCAGCTCTCCTAGCGGGGGCCAAGAGACCCAGTACTTC CASSSPSGGQETQYF
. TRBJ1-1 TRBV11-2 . TGTGCCAGCAGCTTCCAGGGGACCACTGAAGCTTTCTTT CASSFQGTTEAFF
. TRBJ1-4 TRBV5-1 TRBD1 TGCGCCAGCAGCTTTGGGACAGGGGATGGTGATGAAAAACTGTTTTTT CASSFGTGDGDEKLFF
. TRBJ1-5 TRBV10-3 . TGTGCCATCAGTGTCGGGGAGGGGTCGACCCAGCATTTT CAISVGEGSTQHF
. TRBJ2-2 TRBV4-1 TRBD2 TGCGCCAGCAGCCGGACCTATAGCGGGGGGGCCCTCGGGGAGCTGTTTTTT CASSRTYSGGALGELFF
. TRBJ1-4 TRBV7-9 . TGTGCCAGCAGCGCGGGGACGATTGAAAAACTGTTTTTT CASSAGTIEKLFF
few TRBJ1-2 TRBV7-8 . TGTGCCAGCAGCTTAGCGGTCCAGGGTCGCAACTATGGCTACACCTTC CASSLAVQGRNYGYTF
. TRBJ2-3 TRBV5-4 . TGTGCCAGCAGCTTGGGTGGGGGGGCCCGAGATACGCAGTATTTT CASSLGGGARDTQYF
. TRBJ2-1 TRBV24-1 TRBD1 TGTGCCACCAGTGACCCGACAGGGGAACACTACAATGAGCAGTTCTTC CATSDPTGEHYNEQFF
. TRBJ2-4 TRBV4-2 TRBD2 TGTGCCAGCAGTCGGGGGGATAAAAACATTCAGTACTTC CASSRGDKNIQYF
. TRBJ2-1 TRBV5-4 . TGTGCCAGTTATCGACCGAGGAGCTCCTACAATGAGCAGTTCTTC CASYRPRSSYNEQFF
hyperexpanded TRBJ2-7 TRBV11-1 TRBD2 TGTGCCAGCAGTAGCGGGGGGCTCTACGAGCAGTACTTC CASSSGGLYEQYF
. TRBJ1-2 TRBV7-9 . TGTGCCAGCGGGGGGTTTAGGGGAGCAAACTATGGCTACACCTTC CASGGFRGANYGYTF
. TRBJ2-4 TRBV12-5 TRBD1 TGTGCTAGTGGTCCTCGACAGGGGGCGGCCAAAAACATTCAGTACTTC CASGPRQGAAKNIQYF
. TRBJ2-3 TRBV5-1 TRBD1 TGCGCCAGCAGCTTGGATGTCAGGGGGCTTACAGATACGCAGTATTTT CASSLDVRGLTDTQYF
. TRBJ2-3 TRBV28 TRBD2 TGTGCCAGCAACGAGCGGGGGGGCCGGGACACAGATACGCAGTATTTT CASNERGGRDTDTQYF
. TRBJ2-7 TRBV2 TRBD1 TGTGCCAGCAACATCGGGACAGATACCTACGAGCAGTACTTC CASNIGTDTYEQYF
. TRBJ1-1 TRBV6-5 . TGTGCCAGCATGGGGCAGAGGCTAACTGAAGCTTTCTTT CASMGQRLTEAFF
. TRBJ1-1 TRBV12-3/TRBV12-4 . TGTGCCAGCCATCCAGGGCGCGGTGCAGAAGCTTTCTTT CASHPGRGAEAFF
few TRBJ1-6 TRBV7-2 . TGTGCCAGCAGCCCGGTAGGAGTCTATAATTCACCCCTCCACTTT CASSPVGVYNSPLHF
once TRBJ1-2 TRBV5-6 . TGTGCCAGCAGCCTAGGGGGGGAAAACTATGGCTACACCTTC CASSLGGENYGYTF
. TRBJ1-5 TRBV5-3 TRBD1 TGTGCCAGAAGCCCTGGGACAGAACGGACCGACAATCAGCCCCAGCATTTT CARSPGTERTDNQPQHF
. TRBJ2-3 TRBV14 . TGTGCCAGCAGCCAAGACATCGTAGAGGGTACGCAGTATTTT CASSQDIVEGTQYF
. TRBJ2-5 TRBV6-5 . TGTGCCAGCTCTGGGCAGATGGGGACCCAGTACTTC CASSGQMGTQYF
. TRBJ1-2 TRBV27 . TGTGCCAGCAGTTTAGCCGGGACAACTGGCTACACCTTC CASSLAGTTGYTF
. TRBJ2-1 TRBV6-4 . TGTGCCAGCAGTGATTTAGCTGCCTCCTACAATGAGCAGTTCTTC CASSDLAASYNEQFF
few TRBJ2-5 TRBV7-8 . TGTGCCAGCAGCTTTCCGGGCCGGGGGCAAGAGACCCAGTACTTC CASSFPGRGQETQYF
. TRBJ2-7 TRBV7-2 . TGTGCCAGCAGCCCGGGACACAGCTCCTACGAGCAGTACTTC CASSPGHSSYEQYF
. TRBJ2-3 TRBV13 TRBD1 TGTGCCAGCAGCCCCGGGACAGGGGGCGCAGATACGCAGTATTTT CASSPGTGGADTQYF
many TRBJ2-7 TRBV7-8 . TGTGCCAGCACCACGAACGCAGGGCCAGCCTACGAGCAGTACTTC CASTTNAGPAYEQYF
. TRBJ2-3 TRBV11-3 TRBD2 TGTGCCAGCAGCTTAAGCGGGGGGGCCGAGGGCACAGATACGCAGTATTTT CASSLSGGAEGTDTQYF
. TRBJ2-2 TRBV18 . TGTGCCAGCTCACCACCTACAGGGCCCGGGGAGCTGTTTTTT CASSPPTGPGELFF
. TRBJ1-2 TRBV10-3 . TGTGCCATCAGTGAGTCAGAGCCTAACTATGGCTACACCTTC CAISESEPNYGYTF
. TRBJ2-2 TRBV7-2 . TGTGCCAGCAGCTTAGCGGGGACTCTAAACACCGGGGAGCTGTTTTTT CASSLAGTLNTGELFF